These T cell receptor beta chains were read from a single sample in a study of T cell responses to AZD1222 COVID-19 vaccine. TCRdb keeps only in-frame clones here, not all; method: immunoSEQ multiplex PCR. In the table there are 130,000 to 150,000 clones, 85% to 95% of which are singletons. The sequencing here drew on peripheral blood, taken on day 0 of AZD1222 vaccination. These receptors were taken from an adult in good health. Each CDR3 is given with its conserved first and last residue. The D gene is left open where the match is weak. Clone size, where shown, is once, few, many, or a class for clones that have expanded.

>TRBJ1-4|NA|TRBV18|NA
TGTGCCAGCTCACTTCACATGGGGAATGAAAAACTGTTTTTT
CASSLHMGNEKLFF
>TRBJ2-1|few|TRBV11-1|NA
TGTGCCAGCAGCTTAGAGGGGACCAACTACAATGAGCAGTTCTTC
CASSLEGTNYNEQFF
>TRBJ1-1|NA|TRBV7-6|TRBD1
TGTGCCAGCAGCTTAGCCCCGGGACAGCTGGCCGGCGAAGCTTTCTTT
CASSLAPGQLAGEAFF
>TRBJ2-4|NA|TRBV28|NA
TGTGCCAGCTGGACCCAAGAGGGTCTAGCCAAAAACATTCAGTACTTC
CASWTQEGLAKNIQYF
>TRBJ2-3|NA|TRBV19|TRBD2
TGTGCCAGTAGTATTGGGCGAGCGGGGGGCACAGATACGCAGTATTTT
CASSIGRAGGTDTQYF
>TRBJ2-3|NA|TRBV6-5|TRBD2
TGTGCCAGCAGTTCTCTGAGGGCGGGGGGCACAGATACGCAGTATTTT
CASSSLRAGGTDTQYF
>TRBJ2-1|NA|TRBV19|NA
TGTGCCAGTAGGACCTCGTGGGGGGCGGGAACCAACAATGAGCAGTTCTTC
CASRTSWGAGTNNEQFF
>TRBJ1-1|NA|TRBV7-2|NA
TGTGCCAGCAGCTTTCAGGGGAAAGGGACTGAAGCTTTCTTT
CASSFQGKGTEAFF
>TRBJ2-2|NA|TRBV24-1|TRBD1
TGTGCCACCAGTGATTCCGGACAGGGGGTGTACACCGGGGAGCTGTTTTTT
CATSDSGQGVYTGELFF
>TRBJ2-7|once|TRBV3-1/TRBV3-2|TRBD2
TGTGCCAGCAGCGTGGGACTAGCGATAGGGGGCTCCTACGAGCAGTACTTC
CASSVGLAIGGSYEQYF
>TRBJ2-4|once|TRBV29-1|NA
TGCAGCGTTTCAGAGAGGGCCGCCAAAAACATTCAGTACTTC
CSVSERAAKNIQYF
>TRBJ2-7|once|TRBV25-1|NA
TGTGCCAGCAGTGAATTGTCGCAGCCCCGAGGAGGGCAGTACTTC
CASSELSQPRGGQYF
>TRBJ2-7|NA|TRBV24-1|NA
TGTGCCACCAGTCCCGACTCCTCCTACGAGCAGTACTTC
CATSPDSSYEQYF
>TRBJ1-5|NA|TRBV5-1|NA
TGCGCCAGCAGCTTGGGGGGTTACAATCAGCCCCAGCATTTT
CASSLGGYNQPQHF
>TRBJ1-5|NA|TRBV3-1/TRBV3-2|NA
TGTGCCAGCAGCCCGGACTATAGCAATCAGCCCCAGCATTTT
CASSPDYSNQPQHF
>TRBJ1-5|NA|TRBV9|TRBD1
TGTGCCAGCAGCATCTCGGGACAGCTGAATCAGCCCCAGCATTTT
CASSISGQLNQPQHF
>TRBJ2-7|NA|TRBV15|NA
TGTGCCACCAGCAGAGATGGGGGATTCTACGAGCAGTACTTC
CATSRDGGFYEQYF
>TRBJ2-3|NA|TRBV29-1|TRBD2
TGCAGCGTTGATCTTTTAACTAGCGGGGGCACAGATACGCAGTATTTT
CSVDLLTSGGTDTQYF
>TRBJ1-3|NA|TRBV7-2|NA
TGTGCCAGCACCCTAAGCCCGGCCTCTGGAAACACCATATATTTT
CASTLSPASGNTIYF
>TRBJ2-2|NA|TRBV7-3|TRBD2
TGTGCCAGCAGCCCCCGACTAGCGGGGGGAAAACACGGGGAGCTGTTTTTT
CASSPRLAGGKHGELFF
>TRBJ2-4|NA|TRBV19|NA
TGTGCCAGTAGTATTTTTCGGGGGTCCCAAAACATTCAGTACTTC
CASSIFRGSQNIQYF
>TRBJ1-1|NA|TRBV7-9|NA
TGTGCCAGCAGCTTAAAAGGGGCAACGATTATGAACACTGAAGCTTTCTTT
CASSLKGATIMNTEAFF
>TRBJ2-1|NA|TRBV7-2|TRBD2
TGTGCCAGCAGCCCGAGAGGGACTAGCGGGACCTACAATGAGCAGTTCTTC
CASSPRGTSGTYNEQFF
>TRBJ2-1|NA|TRBV3-1/TRBV3-2|NA
TGTGCCAGCAGCCACGGGCTGGACAGTTCCAATGAGCAGTTCTTC
CASSHGLDSSNEQFF
>TRBJ2-3|once|TRBV7-2|NA
TGTGCCAGCAGCCTAACGCCCGGGCTCCTTACGCAGTATTTT
CASSLTPGLLTQYF
>TRBJ1-6|NA|TRBV9|TRBD1
TGTGCCAGCAGCGCGACAGGGGGATCGGGTCCCCTCCACTTT
CASSATGGSGPLHF
>TRBJ2-7|NA|TRBV10-3|NA
TGTGCCATCAGGGCTAGTTCCGCCTACGAGCAGTACTTC
CAIRASSAYEQYF
>TRBJ1-3|NA|TRBV6-6|TRBD1
TGTGCCAGCAGTTACTCGGGGGACAGGGCTGGAAACACCATATATTTT
CASSYSGDRAGNTIYF
>TRBJ2-3|NA|TRBV9|NA
TGTGCCAGCAGCGTAGAAACAGATACGCAGTATTTT
CASSVETDTQYF
>TRBJ2-1|NA|TRBV23-1|NA
TGCGCCAGCAGTCAACACGCCAGCAAGGCCCACAATGAGCAGTTCTTC
CASSQHASKAHNEQFF
>TRBJ1-6|NA|TRBV18|TRBD1
TGTGCCAGCTCACAATACCTCGCTTCCCCCAGGACAGGGAATTCACCCCTCCACTTT
CASSQYLASPRTGNSPLHF
>TRBJ2-3|NA|TRBV5-1|TRBD1
TGCGCCAGCAGCCGAACGGGACAGGGGAGTAGCACAGATACGCAGTATTTT
CASSRTGQGSSTDTQYF
>TRBJ1-2|NA|TRBV29-1|NA
TGCAGCGTTGAAGGAGGGGCTAGCTATGGCTACACCTTC
CSVEGGASYGYTF
>TRBJ2-3|NA|TRBV5-4|TRBD2
TGTGCCAGCAGGGGGACTAGCGGGACGAACACAGATACGCAGTATTTT
CASRGTSGTNTDTQYF
>TRBJ1-1|NA|TRBV10-3|NA
TGTGCCATCAGCAAGGACGGTGAGAACACTGAAGCTTTCTTT
CAISKDGENTEAFF
>TRBJ1-1|NA|TRBV18|NA
TGTGCCAGCTCGGAGATAGGGAACACTGAAGCTTTCTTT
CASSEIGNTEAFF
>TRBJ1-2|NA|TRBV2|NA
TGTGCCAGCAGTGTAAATAGAGGGGCGGAAGGCTACACCTTC
CASSVNRGAEGYTF
>TRBJ2-2|NA|TRBV5-6|NA
TGTGCCAGCAGCTCCCCGGCAGGGGAAGGCGGGGAGCTGTTTTTT
CASSSPAGEGGELFF
>TRBJ1-5|NA|TRBV7-8|TRBD1
TGTGCCAGCAGCCAAGGGACAGGGGGCGATCAGCCCCAGCATTTT
CASSQGTGGDQPQHF
>TRBJ1-1|NA|TRBV14|NA
TGTGCCAGCAGCCTGGCAGGGCGGACTGAAGCTTTCTTT
CASSLAGRTEAFF
>TRBJ1-5|NA|TRBV7-2|NA
TGTGCCAGCAGCTTAGTAGGGTTTAATAGCAATCAGCCCCAGCATTTT
CASSLVGFNSNQPQHF
>TRBJ1-3|NA|TRBV5-5|NA
TGTGCCAGCAGCTTGGAAGGTACTGGAAACACCATATATTTT
CASSLEGTGNTIYF
>TRBJ1-4|NA|TRBV15|NA
TGTGCCACCAGCAGAGGTGGGGAGGGAGGTGAAAAACTGTTTTTT
CATSRGGEGGEKLFF
>TRBJ2-4|NA|TRBV3-1/TRBV3-2|TRBD2
TGTGCCAGCAGCCGGGGGACTAGCGGGAGGAAAATAAACATTCAGTACTTC
CASSRGTSGRKINIQYF
>TRBJ2-3|once|TRBV19|NA
TGTGCCAGTAGTTGGGGGAGTAGGGATACGCAGTATTTT
CASSWGSRDTQYF
>TRBJ1-1|once|TRBV7-9|NA
TGTGCCAGCAGCTTAGTGGGCCACGGGGGACAACCTTTGAGGGAAGCTTTCTTT
CASSLVGHGGQPLREAFF
>TRBJ1-4|NA|TRBV7-9|NA
TGTGCCAGCAGCTTAGGCCTAACTAATGAAAAACTGTTTTTT
CASSLGLTNEKLFF
>TRBJ2-6|NA|TRBV14|TRBD2
TGTGCCAGCAGCCAACCGGGACTAGCGGGAGGCTTCCGCTCTGGGGCCAACGTCCTGACTTTC
CASSQPGLAGGFRSGANVLTF
>TRBJ2-7|NA|TRBV4-1|TRBD1
TGCGCCAGCAGCCAAGGACAGGGGACCTACGAGCAGTACTTC
CASSQGQGTYEQYF
>TRBJ2-2|NA|TRBV24-1|NA
TGTGCCACCAGGGGGGTAGCGGGGGAGCTGTTTTTT
CATRGVAGELFF
>TRBJ1-1|once|TRBV3-1/TRBV3-2|NA
TGTGCCAGCAGCCAAGAGGGGGGGATCGACACTGAAGCTTTCTTT
CASSQEGGIDTEAFF
>TRBJ2-1|few|TRBV14|NA
TGTGCCAGCAGCCAAGATCCGTCTAACTCCTACAATGAGCAGTTCTTC
CASSQDPSNSYNEQFF
>TRBJ1-1|NA|TRBV28|NA
TGTGCCAGCAGATTGGGACTCTCTAACACTGAAGCTTTCTTT
CASRLGLSNTEAFF
>TRBJ2-7|NA|TRBV21-1|NA
TGTGCCAGCACGGACAGGGGGCCAGTATTGTACGAGCAGTACTTC
CASTDRGPVLYEQYF